One sample yielded the 32 T cell receptor beta chains listed below, sequenced in a study of blood T cell repertoires in COVID-19. Here immunoSEQ multiplex PCR was the method, and the copy in TCRdb shows in-frame clones only, minus some. This table holds some 26,000 clones, 70% to 90% found once. The material sequenced was peripheral blood. These TCRs come from a human donor in a cohort sampled during active COVID-19.

This clone occurred once. The rearrangement uses TRBV18 and TRBJ1-2; 11 bases align to TRBD1. The V segment lost 3 bases and the J segment 3 bases; nucleotides outside the gene matches: 9. CDR3 length equals 17 residues. CDR1 KGHSH and CDR2 LQKENI come from the germline V gene. The CDR3 nucleotides are TGTGCCAGCTCACCCTCAACACTGGGACAGGGGGACTATGGCTACACCTTC. Its protein product is CASSPSTLGQGDYGYTF.

The chain links TRBV12-3 or TRBV12-4 to TRBJ1-2; D ambiguous. The CDR3 contains 13 residues. The V end was cut by 2 bases, the J end by 3 bases, with 7 bases between. CDR3 sequence: CASSLTQDYGYTF. The CDR3 DNA is TGTGCCAGCAGTTTAACTCAGGACTATGGCTACACCTTC.

This clone appeared once. The V and J genes are TRBV25-1 and TRBJ2-2; 9 nucleotides line up with TRBD2. J was trimmed by 4 bases and V by 2 bases; bases with no gene match: 8. Germline V lookup: CDR1 MGHDK, CDR2 SYGVNS. This CDR3 is built from 17 residues. CDR3 in amino acids: CASSELLAGTSTGELFF. The CDR3 region has the DNA TGTGCCAGCAGTGAACTCCTAGCGGGGACATCCACCGGGGAGCTGTTTTTT.

The genes are TRBV9 and TRBJ2-1; 14 bases fit TRBD2. The CDR3 runs 17 residues. Germline V gene data show CDR1 as SGDLS and CDR2 as YYNGEE. The ends lost 6 bases at V and 9 bases at J; junction bases unmatched: 14. CDR3: CASTAGWTSGGSSEQFF. CDR3 sequence (DNA): TGTGCCAGCACCGCGGGCTGGACTAGCGGGGGGTCAAGTGAGCAGTTCTTC.

The gene calls are TRBV9 and TRBJ2-3; 9 nucleotides match TRBD2. Germline CDR1 reads SGDLS; CDR2 reads YYNGEE. The CDR3 sequence is 16 residues long. V shed 0 bases, J shed 6 bases, and the junction held 8 bases outside the gene matches. The CDR3 loop is CASSVEAGGLSDTQYF. CDR3 bases: TGTGCCAGCAGCGTAGAGGCGGGGGGGCTTTCCGATACGCAGTATTTT.

The J gene is TRBJ1-2, the V gene TRBV12-3 or TRBV12-4; D unresolved. This CDR3 spans 12 amino acids. The ends were cut back, 6 bases at V and 2 bases at J, with 7 bases in the middle. Here the CDR3 DNA reads TGTGCCAGCAGCCAGATAAACTATGGCTACACCTTC. Translating it yields CASSQINYGYTF.

This chain uses TRBV19 with TRBJ2-3; 10 nucleotides agree with TRBD2. The V gene end was trimmed by 4 bases and the J gene end by 8 bases; junction bases not matched to a gene: 9. This CDR3 contains 15 residues. CDR1 and CDR2 from the germline V gene are LNHDA and SQIVND (reference sequence). CDR3 DNA: TGTGCCAGTAGTAGAGAGCGGGGGGGCCAAGGTACGCAGTATTTT. Translating it yields CASSRERGGQGTQYF.

This chain uses TRBV27 with TRBJ2-1, with 7 bases identical to TRBD1. V shed 3 bases and J 2 bases; nucleotides not matched to a gene: 7. The CDR3 runs to 16 residues. Per the germline V gene, CDR1 is MNHEY and CDR2 is SMNVEV (reference sequence). CDR3 loop: CASSLFGQGAYNEQFF. Written as DNA, the CDR3 is TGTGCCAGCAGTTTGTTCGGGCAGGGGGCCTACAATGAGCAGTTCTTC.

The J gene is TRBJ2-5, the V gene TRBV6-2 or TRBV6-3; D not resolved. The CDR3 is 14 residues long. The V gene lost 0 bases and the J gene lost 1 base, with 6 bases spanning the gap. From germline, CDR1 is MNHEY and CDR2 SVGEGT. CDR3 amino acids: CASSYSTTQETQYF. As DNA, the CDR3 is TGTGCCAGCAGTTACTCTACTACCCAAGAGACCCAGTACTTC.

This chain joins TRBV6-1 and TRBJ1-4; TRBD1 aligns across 8 bases. From germline, CDR1 is MNHNS and CDR2 SASEGT. The CDR3 is 18 amino acids. Trimming at V came to 0 bases and at J to 1 base, leaving 7 bases not matched to a gene. This chain's CDR3 is CASSEALTGGGTNEKLFF. CDR3 in DNA: TGTGCCAGCAGTGAAGCCCTTACAGGGGGAGGAACTAATGAAAAACTGTTTTTT.

The chain links TRBV28 to TRBJ1-1; perhaps TRBD1 as D (6 bases). V was cut by 8 bases and J by 0 bases, with 10 bases left in between. The CDR3 is made up of 13 amino acids. The germline V gene has CDR1 MDHEN and CDR2 SYDVKM. The CDR3 is CASGGQLNTEAFF. DNA for the CDR3: TGTGCCAGCGGAGGACAGTTGAACACTGAAGCTTTCTTT.

J is TRBJ2-3 and V is TRBV5-4; D perhaps matches TRBD2 (5 bases). The CDR3 consists of 16 residues. Germline V gives CDR1 SGHNT, CDR2 YYREEE (reference sequence). Trimming cost V 4 bases and J 4 bases, with 19 bases left between them. The CDR3 DNA is TGTGCCAGCAGCCCACTAGGGAACCCTCGGCCAGATACGCAGTATTTT. Translating it yields CASSPLGNPRPDTQYF.

The chain is built from TRBV30 and TRBJ1-3, with D hard to call. V was cut by 0 bases and J by 5 bases, with 8 bases left in between. CDR1 is GTSNPN and CDR2 is SVGIG in the germline V gene (reference sequence). The CDR3 sequence is 13 residues long. The CDR3 region is CAWSVLTRNTIYF. In DNA form, the CDR3 reads TGTGCCTGGAGTGTACTTACCCGAAACACCATATATTTT.

This clone was detected once. The gene calls are TRBV6-1 and TRBJ1-6; D is uncertain. Germline values: CDR1 MNHNS, CDR2 SASEGT. The germline V and J ends were trimmed by 1 base and 6 bases, with 22 bases remaining between them. The CDR3 consists of 19 residues. Written as DNA, the CDR3 is TGTGCCAGCAGTGAAGACATAGGAGGGCATTCTCCCTTTAATTCACCCCTCCACTTT. Amino acid sequence: CASSEDIGGHSPFNSPLHF.

In DNA form, the CDR3 reads TGTGCCAGCAGGGCGGGGGGCAGGACGAACACTGAAGCTTTCTTT. Amino acid sequence: CASRAGGRTNTEAFF. V and J are TRBV2 and TRBJ1-1, with a possible D match to TRBD1 (6 bases). Germline lookup yields CDR1 SNHLY and CDR2 FYNNEI. The CDR3 sequence is 15 residues long. The V and J ends lost 6 bases and 1 base respectively, with 15 bases between them.

As regards this clone: At one of its ends the junction is not consistent with the germline gene, which may arise from a read error. The rearrangement uses TRBV30 and TRBJ2-1; D is unresolved. Germline V CDR1 and CDR2: GTSNPN, SVGIG (reference sequence). This CDR3 is 12 amino acids long. CDR3 region: CAWSVTSNEEFF. The CDR3 DNA sequence: TGTGCCTGGAGTGTAACCTCGAATGAGGAGTTCTTC.

This chain connects TRBV2 to TRBJ2-1; 9 bases line up with TRBD2. Trimming removed 8 bases from V and 7 bases from J; junction bases left unmatched: 9. CDR3 length equals 14 residues. Germline V gives CDR1 SNHLY, CDR2 FYNNEI. The CDR3 reads CASLRAGGWNEQFF. As DNA, the CDR3 is TGTGCCAGCTTGCGCGCGGGGGGGTGGAATGAGCAGTTCTTC.

V usage is TRBV2 and J usage is TRBJ2-7; 14 bases match TRBD2. The germline V gene encodes CDR1 SNHLY and CDR2 FYNNEI. The junction had 9 bases not matched to a gene; V was cut back by 6 bases and J by 2 bases. There are 17 residues in the CDR3. This CDR3 reads CASRNGLAGGFTYEQYF. The DNA for the CDR3 is TGTGCCAGCAGAAATGGACTAGCGGGGGGCTTCACCTACGAGCAGTACTTC.

The CDR3 DNA reads TGCAGTGCTAGTTGGGCGGGAAGCGGGAGCACAGATACGCAGTATTTT. Translating it yields CSASWAGSGSTDTQYF. The rearrangement joins TRBV20-1 to TRBJ2-3; weak D call: TRBD2 (6 bases). Trimming removed 3 bases at V and 0 bases at J, with 16 bases between. CDR1 DFQATT and CDR2 SNEGSKA come from the germline V gene (reference sequence). The CDR3 runs 16 residues.

This chain joins TRBV30 and TRBJ1-1; D call uncertain. V was shortened by 0 bases and J by 11 bases, with 10 bases between the two germline ends. The CDR3 length is 11 residues. Germline lookup yields CDR1 GTSNPN and CDR2 SVGIG (reference sequence). CDR3 in amino acids: CAWSVLPGAFF. The CDR3 bases are TGTGCCTGGAGTGTCCTCCCCGGGGCTTTCTTT.

The chain employs TRBV5-1 and TRBJ2-1; TRBD1 matches 10 bases. The CDR3 covers 15 residues. Unmatched junction bases numbered 6, after V lost 2 bases and J lost 7 bases. Germline V CDR1 and CDR2: SGHRS, YFSETQ. CDR3 nucleotides: TGCGCCAGCAGCTTCGGGACAGGGGTCCGAAATGAGCAGTTCTTC. Translated: CASSFGTGVRNEQFF. Combining the CDR3 with reference TRBV5-1 and TRBJ2-1 gives the whole variable domain KAGVTQTPRYLIKTRGQQVTLSCSPISGHRSVSWYQQTPGQGLQFLFEYFSETQRNKGNFPGRFSGRQFSNSRSEMNVSTLELGDSALYLCASSFGTGVRNEQFFGPGTRLTVL.

This clone was seen more than once but under ten times. V gene TRBV14 combines with J gene TRBJ1-4; the match to TRBD1 covers 7 bases. Trimming cost V 1 base and J 8 bases; bases outside gene matches: 4. This CDR3 region has 14 residues. The germline V gene encodes CDR1 SGHDN and CDR2 FVKESK. The CDR3 is CASSQGARGEKLFF. The CDR3 DNA reads TGTGCCAGCAGCCAAGGCGCCAGGGGGGAAAAACTGTTTTTT.

This chain connects TRBV5-4 to TRBJ1-1, with 7 positions matching TRBD1. This CDR3 has 15 amino acids. V lost 10 bases and J lost 0; bases outside the gene matches: 12. Germline V lookup: CDR1 SGHNT, CDR2 YYREEE (reference sequence). This chain's CDR3 is CASAPSTGMNTEAFF. The CDR3 coding sequence is TGTGCCTCTGCACCCTCGACAGGGATGAACACTGAAGCTTTCTTT. Variable domain in full (rest from reference TRBV5-4 and TRBJ1-1): ETGVTQSPTHLIKTRGQQVTLRCSSQSGHNTVSWYQQALGQGPQFIFQYYREEENGRGNFPPRFSGLQFPNYSSELNVNALELDDSALYLCASAPSTGMNTEAFFGQGTRLTVV.

The chain uses TRBV6-5 and TRBJ1-3; D not resolved. This CDR3 is built from 12 residues. In germline, CDR1 is MNHEY, CDR2 SVGAGI. The V end was cut by 6 bases, the J end by 3 bases, with 6 bases between. The CDR3 sequence: CASRFLGNTIYF. CDR3 in DNA: TGTGCCAGCAGGTTCCTTGGAAACACCATATATTTT.

The CDR3 reads CASSLGPGGVSSYEQYF. The CDR3 bases are TGTGCCAGCAGTTTAGGCCCGGGCGGGGTAAGCTCCTACGAGCAGTACTTC. The rearrangement joins TRBV27 to TRBJ2-7, with D perhaps matching TRBD2 (6 bases). The CDR3 loop spans 17 amino acids. Germline loops: CDR1 MNHEY, CDR2 SMNVEV (reference sequence). V was trimmed by 2 bases and J by 0 bases, leaving 17 bases between them.

This clone was seen just once. The rearrangement uses TRBV9 and TRBJ1-4, with D possibly being TRBD1 (5 bases). V was cut by 0 bases and J by 8 bases, with 11 bases left in between. This CDR3 contains 14 residues. Germline assignment: CDR1 SGDLS and CDR2 YYNGEE. Here the CDR3 reads CASSVGQGLEKLFF. The CDR3 bases are TGTGCCAGCAGCGTAGGGCAGGGTTTGGAAAAACTGTTTTTT.

The V gene is TRBV2, the J gene TRBJ2-7; a weak D match, TRBD2 (5 bases). Per the germline V gene, CDR1 is SNHLY and CDR2 is FYNNEI. The CDR3 is 12 amino acids. V lost 10 bases, J lost 5 bases, and 15 bases lay in between. This CDR3 reads CATQKRRDEQYF. CDR3 sequence (DNA): TGTGCCACCCAGAAACGGCGGGACGAGCAGTACTTC.

Remarks on this clone: A read error is possible here, since a much larger clone lies one base away. The rearrangement uses TRBV2 and TRBJ2-7, with 9 bases identical to TRBD1. Trimming removed 6 bases from V and 3 bases from J; junction bases left unmatched: 0. Germline V lookup: CDR1 SNHLY, CDR2 FYNNEI. The CDR3 runs to 12 residues. CDR3: CASRDRGYEQYF. Written as DNA, the CDR3 is TGTGCCAGCAGGGACAGGGGCTACGAGCAGTACTTC.

This rearrangement joins TRBV28 to TRBJ1-1, with D possibly matching TRBD1 (5 bases). The CDR3 is 14 amino acids. Per the germline V gene, CDR1 is MDHEN and CDR2 is SYDVKM. The germline V and J ends were trimmed by 5 bases and 4 bases, with 14 bases remaining between them. The CDR3 protein is CASSTPGSGTEAFF. The CDR3 bases are TGTGCCAGCAGTACCCCAGGGTCGGGCACTGAAGCTTTCTTT.

The V gene is TRBV5-6, the J gene TRBJ2-1; 7 positions match TRBD1. CDR1 is SGHDT and CDR2 is YYEEEE in the germline V gene. The length of the CDR3 is 15 residues. The junction had 5 bases not matched to a gene; V was cut back by 5 bases and J by 0 bases. This chain's CDR3 is CASSRRGPSYNEQFF. CDR3 DNA sequence: TGTGCCAGCAGTCGAAGGGGGCCCTCCTACAATGAGCAGTTCTTC.

The rearrangement uses TRBV3-1 (or the pseudogene TRBV3-2) and TRBJ2-5; a weak D match, TRBD1 (6 bases). The CDR3 loop spans 14 amino acids. V lost 0 bases, J lost 4 bases, and 9 bases lay in between. From germline, CDR1 is LGHDT and CDR2 YNNKEL (reference sequence). CDR3 nucleotides: TGTGCCAGCAGCCAAGACAGGGGACGAGAGACCCAGTACTTC. Protein product: CASSQDRGRETQYF.

This chain joins TRBV6-6 and TRBJ1-5; TRBD1 matches 9 bases. Germline V CDR1 and CDR2: MNHNY, SVGAGI (reference sequence). Trimming took 5 bases from V and 11 from J; bases not matched to a gene: 19. This CDR3 comprises 17 residues. In DNA, the CDR3 is TGTGCCAGCAGTCCGGCCGGCGGGACAGGGCTTTTGGGGTCCCAGCATTTT. Translating gives CASSPAGGTGLLGSQHF.